This TCR beta chain emerged from a study of blood T cell repertoires in COVID-19. The repertoire was sequenced with immunoSEQ multiplex PCR; TCRdb's copy has only in-frame clones and lacks some. This table has approximately 270,000 clones, around 90% appearing once. Trimming at V came to 9 bases and at J to 3 bases, leaving 7 bases not matched to a gene. Germline V gene sequence: CDR1 MDHEN, CDR2 SYDVKM. There are 14 residues in the CDR3. This clonotype was obtained from a man aged 18 to 29 with active or convalescent COVID-19. Sample: peripheral blood. The rearrangement uses TRBV28 and TRBJ2-2, with 7 bases matching TRBD1. DNA of the CDR3: TGTGCCAGTGACACAGGGGTGTACACCGGGGAGCTGTTTTTT. It is translated as CASDTGVYTGELFF.